The source of this T cell receptor beta chain is a study of cytomegalovirus exposure and HLA in healthy donors. Looking at the study overall: From donors who were HLA-typed, an early data release held around 80 million unique TCRs.

PCR primers comprised 60 Vbeta and 13 Jbeta primers. Sequencing used immunoSEQ multiplex PCR; TCRdb keeps in-frame clones, though not all of them. This sample has approximately 110,000 clones, with around 74% found just once. Whole-study findings and limits: Productive status was seen about 90% or about 30% of the time for most TCR beta V segments in an earlier analysis. Across donors, presence/absence analyses took sequencing depth to be roughly uniform. What a later analysis showed was that several of the most significant clusters appeared linked to common viral pathogens.

In the case of this clone: The antigen is unknown.

This CDR3 has 14 amino acids. Trimming took 3 bases from V and 0 from J; bases not matched to a gene: 2. Germline loops: CDR1 SGHTS, CDR2 YDEGEE. The TCR was taken from a man aged 35-49 years in good health and CMV-seronegative. Sequenced sample: PBMCs. The chain uses TRBV5-8 and TRBJ1-1, with 7 bases fitting TRBD1. The CDR3: CASSSGQLNTEAFF. For the CDR3, the DNA is TGTGCCAGCAGCTCGGGACAGTTGAACACTGAAGCTTTCTTT. The variable domain in full, completed from reference TRBV5-8 and TRBJ1-1, reads EAGVTQSPTHLIKTRGQQATLRCSPISGHTSVYWYQQALGLGLQFLLWYDEGEERNRGNFPPRFSGRQFPNYSSELNVNALELEDSALYLCASSSGQLNTEAFFGQGTRLTVV.